Given below is one T cell receptor (beta chain) in context. Its specificity is not known. This table comes from immunoSEQ multiplex PCR, and its TCRdb copy is limited to in-frame clones, with some not included. The sample comprises around 90,000 clones, around nine tenths of which are singletons, and 4% to 6% rests with the top ten. The data stem from a study of T cell responses to AZD1222 COVID-19 vaccine. General study points: A mostly white British donor set with more females was recruited, and clonal diversity was possibly underestimated.

This receptor was identified in an adult in good health. The source was peripheral blood, collected on day 0 of MenACWY control vaccination.

CDR3 coding DNA: TGTGCCAGCAGTGAATCCAGGGGAAATCAGCCCCAGCATTTT. It yields the protein CASSESRGNQPQHF. The chain joins TRBV2 to TRBJ1-5; possible D gene TRBD1, 6 bases. Germline lookup yields CDR1 SNHLY and CDR2 FYNNEI. The CDR3 contains 14 residues. The germline V and J ends were trimmed by 2 bases and 4 bases, with 9 bases remaining between them.